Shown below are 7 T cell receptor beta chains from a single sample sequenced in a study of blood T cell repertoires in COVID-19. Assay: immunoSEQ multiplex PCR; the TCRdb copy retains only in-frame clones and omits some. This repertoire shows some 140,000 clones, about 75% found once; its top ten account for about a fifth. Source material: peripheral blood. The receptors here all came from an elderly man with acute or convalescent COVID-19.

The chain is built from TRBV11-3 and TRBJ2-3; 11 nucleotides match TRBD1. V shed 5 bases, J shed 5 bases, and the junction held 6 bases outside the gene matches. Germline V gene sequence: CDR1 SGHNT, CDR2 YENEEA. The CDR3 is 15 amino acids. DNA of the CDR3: TGTGCCAGCAGCCTATTTGGGACAGGGGGAGATACGCAGTATTTT. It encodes CASSLFGTGGDTQYF.

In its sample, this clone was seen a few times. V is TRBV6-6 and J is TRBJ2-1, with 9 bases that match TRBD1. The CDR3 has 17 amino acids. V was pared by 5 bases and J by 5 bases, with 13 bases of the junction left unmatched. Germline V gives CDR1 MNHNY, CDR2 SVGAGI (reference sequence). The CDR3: CASSRTGESARNNEQFF. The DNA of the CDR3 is TGTGCCAGCAGTCGGACAGGGGAGTCTGCTAGAAACAATGAGCAGTTCTTC.

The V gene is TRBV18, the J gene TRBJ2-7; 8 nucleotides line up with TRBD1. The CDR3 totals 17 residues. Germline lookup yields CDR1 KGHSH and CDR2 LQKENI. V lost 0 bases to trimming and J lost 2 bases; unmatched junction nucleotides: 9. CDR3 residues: CASSPPRTGINTYEQYF. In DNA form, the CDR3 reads TGTGCCAGCTCACCACCGAGGACAGGGATTAATACCTACGAGCAGTACTTC.

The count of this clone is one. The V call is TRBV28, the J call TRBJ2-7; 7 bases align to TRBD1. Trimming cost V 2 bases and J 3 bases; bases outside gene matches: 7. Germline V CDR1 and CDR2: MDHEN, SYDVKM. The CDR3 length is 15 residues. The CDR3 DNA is TGTGCCAGCAGTTTACCGGGACAGCCCATCTACGAGCAGTACTTC. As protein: CASSLPGQPIYEQYF.

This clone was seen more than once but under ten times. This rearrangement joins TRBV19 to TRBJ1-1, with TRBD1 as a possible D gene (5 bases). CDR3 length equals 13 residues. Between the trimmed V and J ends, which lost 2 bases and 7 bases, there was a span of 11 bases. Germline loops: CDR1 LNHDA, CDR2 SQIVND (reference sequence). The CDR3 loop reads CASSISGRLEAFF. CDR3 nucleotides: TGTGCCAGTAGTATATCAGGGAGGCTTGAAGCTTTCTTT.

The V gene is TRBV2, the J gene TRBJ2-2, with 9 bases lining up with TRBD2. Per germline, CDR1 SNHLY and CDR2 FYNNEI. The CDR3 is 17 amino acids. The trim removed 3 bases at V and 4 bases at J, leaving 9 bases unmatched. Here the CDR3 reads CASSDGRGGAVTGELFF. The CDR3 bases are TGTGCCAGCAGTGACGGGCGCGGGGGGGCGGTCACCGGGGAGCTGTTTTTT.

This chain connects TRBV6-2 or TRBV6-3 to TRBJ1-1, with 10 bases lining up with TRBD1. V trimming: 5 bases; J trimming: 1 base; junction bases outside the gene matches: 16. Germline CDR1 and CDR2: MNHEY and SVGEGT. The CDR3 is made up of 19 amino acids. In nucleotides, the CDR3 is TGTGCCAGCAGTCCCCAAATCGCCCGACAGGGGGCGGAGAACACTGAAGCTTTCTTT. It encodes CASSPQIARQGAENTEAFF.